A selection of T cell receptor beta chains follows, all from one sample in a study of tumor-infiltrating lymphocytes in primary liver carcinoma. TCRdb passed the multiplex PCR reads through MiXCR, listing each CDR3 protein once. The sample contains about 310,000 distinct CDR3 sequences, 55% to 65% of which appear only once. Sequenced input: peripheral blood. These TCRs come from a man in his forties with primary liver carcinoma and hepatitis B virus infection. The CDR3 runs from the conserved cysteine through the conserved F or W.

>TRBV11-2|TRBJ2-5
CASSLGRETRHF
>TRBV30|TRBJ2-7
CAWDGLADYEQYF
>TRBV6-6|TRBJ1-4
CASAGNEKLFF
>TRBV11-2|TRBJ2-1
CASSLVPSERAPFF
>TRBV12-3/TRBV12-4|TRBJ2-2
CASLLGLAGAANTGELFF
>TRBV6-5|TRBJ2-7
CASTRHGTAEQYF
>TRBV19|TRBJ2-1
CASSIGTTSVGSYNEQFF
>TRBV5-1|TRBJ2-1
CASSSDPNGGEQFF
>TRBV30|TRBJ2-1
CAWSARGDGEQFF
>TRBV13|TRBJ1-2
CASNLRGRPYGYIF
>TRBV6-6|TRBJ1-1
CASHSGGFLNTEAFF
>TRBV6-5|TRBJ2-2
CASSPGRTGELFF
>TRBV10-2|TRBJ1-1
CVSTRRRVSEAFF
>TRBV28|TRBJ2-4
CASSSATGLQNIQYF
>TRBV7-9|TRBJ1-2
CASSLVGVGRWGYTF
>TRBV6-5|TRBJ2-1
CASSRSGALWNEQFF
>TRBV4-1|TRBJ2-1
CASSQVDIISYNEQFF
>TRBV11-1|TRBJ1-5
CANGTTSNQPQHF
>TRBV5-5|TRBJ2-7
CASSPPNVEQYF
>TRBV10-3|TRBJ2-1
CAISESRSSSYNGQFF
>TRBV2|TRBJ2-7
CTSDGGGSSYEQYF
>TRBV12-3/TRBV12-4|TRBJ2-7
CASSLQGEQYF
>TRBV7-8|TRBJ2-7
CASSRAGTSGLLDQYF
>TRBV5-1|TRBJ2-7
CASSTGTVSYEQYF
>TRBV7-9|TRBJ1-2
CASSQLQGARMELDGYTF
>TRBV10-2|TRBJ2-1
CASILAGEQFF
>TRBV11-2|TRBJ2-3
CASSHTSGFEDTQYF
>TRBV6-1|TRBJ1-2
CANKIHVSYGYTF
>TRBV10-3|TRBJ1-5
CVISDSGGSNQPQHF
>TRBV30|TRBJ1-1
CAWGPGTEAFF
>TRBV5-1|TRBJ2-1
CASSLDLNNEQFF
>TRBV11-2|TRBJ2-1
CASSLDSIYDEQFF
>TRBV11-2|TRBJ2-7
CASGLEPSGNWVKQYF
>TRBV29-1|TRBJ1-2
CSVGAGSGYGYTF
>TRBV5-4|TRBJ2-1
CASSGTSWGGGDEQFF
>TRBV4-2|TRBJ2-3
CASSQDRALRGTDTQYF
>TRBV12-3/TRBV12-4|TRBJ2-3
CASSASGATDTQYF
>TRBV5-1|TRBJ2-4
CASSDSGGLAKNIQYF
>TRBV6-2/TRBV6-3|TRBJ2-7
CTSSPLGLSYEQYF
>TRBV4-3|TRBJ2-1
CASSLNPGQGAGKQFF
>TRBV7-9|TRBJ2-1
CASSSQHNEQFF
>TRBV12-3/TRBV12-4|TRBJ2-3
CGSGSEGPDTQYF